The 28 T cell receptor beta chains below were found in one sample sequenced in a study of preoperative IRX-2 immunotherapy in early breast cancer. This sample's treatment: preoperative locoregional IRX-2 cytokine immunotherapy. This table comes from immunoSEQ multiplex PCR, and its TCRdb copy is limited to in-frame clones, with some not included. The profile shows tens of thousands of clones, about 90% of them singletons. The input for sequencing was tumor tissue, taken after IRX-2 immunotherapy. Source of these receptors: a human donor with breast cancer.

The V and J genes are TRBV10-1 and TRBJ1-5; 11 bases fit TRBD1. The CDR3 has 16 residues. Germline assignment: CDR1 WNHNN and CDR2 SYGVQD (reference sequence). CDR3 DNA sequence: TGCGACATCTTCGTAACGGGACAGGGGGACGATCAGCCCCAGCATTTT. This encodes CDIFVTGQGDDQPQHF.

This rearrangement joins TRBV6-8 to TRBJ1-5; D remains ambiguous. The CDR3 consists of 17 residues. CDR1 is MNHGY, CDR2 SAAAGT, per germline. V was trimmed by 6 bases and J by 4 bases, leaving 22 bases between them. The CDR3 DNA reads as TGTGCCAGCAGAACCACTACACTGACTCTCGAAAATCAGCCCCAGCATTTT. It is translated as CASRTTTLTLENQPQHF.

The rearrangement links TRBV12-2 to TRBJ2-4; TRBD1, the table's D call, was not compared with the DNA. TRBV12-2 is recorded as a pseudogene. CDR3 size: 16 residues. The CDR3 region has the DNA TGTGCAAGTCGCCGACCAGGCAGGGAAGAGTTAAACATTCAGTACTTC. Protein product: CASRRPGREELNIQYF.

This clone has only a few counts. This CDR3 reads CASSQSTGHRGDTQYF. Here the CDR3 DNA reads TGCGCCAGCAGTCAAAGTACGGGTCACCGGGGAGATACGCAGTATTTT. V and J are TRBV23-1 and TRBJ2-3; D possibly corresponds to TRBD2 (5 bases). TRBV23-1 belongs to the ORF category, with a function that is uncertain. Trimming left V 2 bases short and J 5 bases short, with 17 bases between. CDR3 length: 16 residues.

V gene TRBV18 combines with J gene TRBJ1-6; possible D gene TRBD1, 5 bases. The CDR3 loop spans 18 amino acids. V lost 3 bases and J 0 bases, leaving 15 bases between the germline ends. Germline V CDR1 and CDR2: KGHSH, LQKENI. CDR3 sequence: CASSPYGHPTSYNSPLHF. CDR3 in DNA: TGTGCCAGCTCACCCTACGGACATCCGACCTCCTATAATTCACCCCTCCACTTT.

The chain recombines TRBV11-3 with TRBJ1-2; the D gene is possibly TRBD1 (5 bases). Trimming shortened V by 6 bases and J by 4 bases, and 21 bases separated the two germline ends. Germline loops: CDR1 SGHNT, CDR2 YENEEA. CDR3 size: 16 residues. DNA of the CDR3: TGTGCCAGCAGTCGAAATCCAGGGAGTGGAAGCTATGGCTACACCTTC. This translates into CASSRNPGSGSYGYTF.

The genes are TRBV6-8 and TRBJ1-4, with TRBD1 identical over 7 bases. V lost 4 bases to trimming and J lost 7 bases; unmatched junction nucleotides: 9. In germline, CDR1 is MNHGY, CDR2 SAAAGT. CDR3 length: 15 amino acids. Written as DNA, the CDR3 is TGTGCCAGCAGTTCGCTCACAGGGGCCGGTGAAAAACTGTTTTTT. Protein: CASSSLTGAGEKLFF.

CDR3 bases: TGTGCCAGTAGTTCACAGGGAAACGCGATTACGGGCTACACCTTC. This sequence encodes CASSSQGNAITGYTF. The rearrangement links TRBV19 to TRBJ1-2; perhaps TRBD1 as D (6 bases). Germline CDR1 and CDR2: LNHDA and SQIVND (reference sequence). V was shortened by 5 bases and J by 8 bases, with 21 bases between the two germline ends. The CDR3 contains 15 residues.

V and J are TRBV6-8 and TRBJ2-5; 7 positions agree with TRBD1. The germline gives CDR1 MNHGY, CDR2 SAAAGT. V was clipped by 6 bases and J by 4 bases; unmatched bases: 11. The CDR3 runs to 15 residues. This CDR3 is CASSFRQGWRETQYF. In nucleotides, the CDR3 is TGTGCCAGCAGCTTCAGACAGGGCTGGCGAGAGACCCAGTACTTC.

This chain uses TRBV6-8 with TRBJ1-2; D gene unclear. The germline gives CDR1 MNHGY, CDR2 SAAAGT. Between the trimmed V and J ends, which lost 7 bases and 3 bases, there was a span of 12 bases. The CDR3 loop spans 13 amino acids. CDR3 residues: CASKKGEDYGYTF. In DNA, the CDR3 is TGTGCCAGCAAAAAGGGAGAGGACTATGGCTACACCTTC.

The chain employs TRBV5-1 and TRBJ2-5; possible D gene TRBD1, 6 bases. Germline CDR1 reads SGHRS; CDR2 reads YFSETQ. CDR3 size: 14 residues. Trimming took off 4 bases at V and 5 bases at J, with 15 bases between the two ends. The CDR3 bases are TGCGCCAGCAGCCCGCAGGGGATTAGGGAGACCCAGTACTTC. Its translation: CASSPQGIRETQYF.

The chain employs TRBV5-1 and TRBJ1-6; D gene ambiguous. V lost 1 base and J 7 bases, leaving 12 bases between the germline ends. This CDR3 spans 15 amino acids. Germline CDR1 SGHRS, CDR2 YFSETQ. As DNA, the CDR3 is TGCGCCAGCAGCTTGTATACAGCACCCAATTCACCCCTCCACTTT. This encodes CASSLYTAPNSPLHF.

This chain joins TRBV6-8 and TRBJ2-2; 9 bases agree with TRBD1. J gave up 1 base and V 1 base, and 7 bases lay outside the gene matches. This CDR3 region has 18 residues. CDR1 and CDR2 (germline): MNHGY, SAAAGT. CDR3 sequence reads: CASSYFLPGQGNTGELFF. In nucleotides, the CDR3 is TGTGCCAGCAGTTACTTCCTACCGGGACAGGGGAACACCGGGGAGCTGTTTTTT.

J is TRBJ1-3 and V is TRBV5-1, with 8 bases identical to TRBD1. After removal of 0 bases from V and 4 bases from J, the junction contained 3 bases not matched to a gene. This CDR3 region has 15 residues. In germline, CDR1 is SGHRS, CDR2 YFSETQ. CDR3 sequence reads: CASSLAGTGGNTIYF. In DNA form, the CDR3 reads TGCGCCAGCAGCTTGGCCGGGACAGGCGGAAACACCATATATTTT.

J is TRBJ2-1 and V is TRBV19, with a weak D call TRBD2 (7 bases). Germline V gene data show CDR1 as LNHDA and CDR2 as SQIVND (reference sequence). This CDR3 is 16 amino acids long. Trimming cost V 4 bases and J 4 bases, with 17 bases left between them. The CDR3 reads CASSTRLAGEYNEQFF. The CDR3, as DNA: TGTGCCAGTAGTACCCGACTAGCAGGGGAATACAATGAGCAGTTCTTC.

CDR3 DNA sequence: TGTGCCAGCTCACCACCGCGTCCTTTGGGAAGAGGCACTGAAGCTTTCTTT. This encodes CASSPPRPLGRGTEAFF. The chain uses TRBV18 and TRBJ1-1; D is unresolved. Germline V lookup: CDR1 KGHSH, CDR2 LQKENI. The CDR3 runs 17 residues. Trimming removed 0 bases at V and 4 bases at J, with 18 bases between.

The gene calls are TRBV23-1 and TRBJ1-4, with D uncertain. TRBV23-1 is classed as an ORF, of uncertain function. This CDR3 has 17 amino acids. V was pared by 6 bases and J by 0 bases, with 17 bases between. The CDR3 sequence: CASSQDQAAATNEKLFF. CDR3 DNA: TGCGCCAGCAGCCAAGATCAGGCGGCAGCAACTAATGAAAAACTGTTTTTT.

The chain uses TRBV30 and TRBJ1-3, with 9 positions matching TRBD1. The CDR3 has 16 amino acids. The trim removed 2 bases at V and 2 bases at J, leaving 7 bases unmatched. Germline CDR1 reads GTSNPN; CDR2 reads SVGIG (reference sequence). CDR3 amino acids: CAWSQGDRVAGNTIYF. In DNA form, the CDR3 reads TGTGCCTGGAGTCAAGGGGACAGGGTAGCTGGAAACACCATATATTTT.

This chain joins TRBV19 and TRBJ1-4, with D unclear. The CDR3 runs to 17 residues. The germline gives CDR1 LNHDA, CDR2 SQIVND (reference sequence). V was clipped by 3 bases and J by 5 bases, with 19 bases between them. CDR3: CASSIATGLFGNEKLFF. In nucleotides, the CDR3 is TGTGCCAGTAGTATCGCAACCGGACTGTTTGGGAATGAAAAACTGTTTTTT.

This rearrangement joins TRBV7-8 to TRBJ1-1; 7 bases line up with TRBD1. The CDR3 is made up of 13 amino acids. In germline, CDR1 is SGHVS, CDR2 FQNEAQ. The J segment lost 5 bases and the V segment lost 4 bases, leaving 4 bases of the junction unmatched. The CDR3 sequence: CASSWQQGTEAFF. In DNA, the CDR3 is TGTGCCAGCAGCTGGCAACAGGGGACTGAAGCTTTCTTT.

This chain connects TRBV29-1 to TRBJ2-5; TRBD1 aligns across 7 bases. Trimming at V came to 6 bases and at J to 1 base, leaving 5 bases not matched to a gene. The germline gives CDR1 SQVTM, CDR2 ANQGSEA. CDR3 length equals 13 residues. CDR3 in amino acids: CSVLRDSQETQYF. The CDR3 DNA is TGCAGCGTATTGAGGGACAGCCAAGAGACCCAGTACTTC. The entire variable domain, with the rest obtained from reference TRBV29-1 and TRBJ2-5, is as follows: SAVISQKPSRDICQRGTSLTIQCQVDSQVTMMFWYRQQPGQSLTLIATANQGSEATYESGFVIDKFPISRPNLTFSTLTVSNMSPEDSSIYLCSVLRDSQETQYFGPGTRLLVL.

The chain couples TRBV29-1 to TRBJ2-1, with 9 bases matching TRBD2. Germline values: CDR1 SQVTM, CDR2 ANQGSEA. The CDR3 totals 15 residues. V shed 3 bases, J shed 13 bases, and the junction held 16 bases outside the gene matches. CDR3: CSVEGGRAPRFIQFF. For the CDR3, the DNA is TGCAGCGTTGAGGGCGGGAGGGCCCCCAGATTTATTCAGTTCTTC.

The CDR3 spells CASSTPGGSGSSNQPQHF. The CDR3 DNA is TGTGCCAGTAGTACCCCCGGGGGGTCCGGCAGTAGCAATCAGCCCCAGCATTTT. The chain uses TRBV19 and TRBJ1-5, with a possible D match to TRBD1 (5 bases). The CDR3 length is 18 residues. Germline V lookup: CDR1 LNHDA, CDR2 SQIVND (reference sequence). The V end was cut by 4 bases, the J end by 0 bases, with 19 bases between.

The chain is built from TRBV2 and TRBJ1-5; 12 positions agree with TRBD1. The CDR3 is made up of 16 amino acids. The junction had 4 bases not matched to a gene; V was cut back by 4 bases and J by 3 bases. Germline V gives CDR1 SNHLY, CDR2 FYNNEI. DNA for the CDR3: TGTGCCAGCAGTGGGGGGACAGGGGGCTTCAATCAGCCCCAGCATTTT. Translating gives CASSGGTGGFNQPQHF.

The rearrangement uses TRBV10-2 and TRBJ2-3; D is ambiguous. V shed 3 bases and J shed 2 bases, with 9 bases lying between them. CDR3 size: 14 residues. The germline gives CDR1 WSHSY, CDR2 SAAADI. CDR3 protein: CASSEVPYTDTQYF. In nucleotides, the CDR3 is TGCGCCAGCAGTGAAGTGCCCTACACAGATACGCAGTATTTT.

The J gene is TRBJ1-3, the V gene TRBV28, with a tentative D call TRBD1 (6 bases). The germline V and J ends were trimmed by 9 bases and 0 bases, with 15 bases remaining between them. Germline V gene data show CDR1 as MDHEN and CDR2 as SYDVKM. The CDR3 has 15 residues. In DNA form, the CDR3 reads TGTGCCAGTTTAGGGGGGTCCCTCTCTGGAAACACCATATATTTT. It specifies CASLGGSLSGNTIYF.

This rearrangement joins TRBV11-3 to TRBJ1-2; 7 bases are shared with TRBD1. Trimming took 4 bases from V and 4 from J; bases not matched to a gene: 12. The CDR3 is 16 amino acids. The germline gives CDR1 SGHNT, CDR2 YENEEA. The CDR3 nucleotides are TGTGCCAGCAGCTCGACAGGGATGTCGTTAGTCTATGGCTACACCTTC. Its translation: CASSSTGMSLVYGYTF.

The gene calls are TRBV6-8 and TRBJ2-3; D remains ambiguous. The germline V and J ends were trimmed by 4 bases and 9 bases, with 11 bases remaining between them. This CDR3 has 12 residues. The germline V gene encodes CDR1 MNHGY and CDR2 SAAAGT. DNA of the CDR3: TGTGCCAGCAGTTCCTTTTTCGAAACGCAGTATTTT. It yields the protein CASSSFFETQYF.